The T cell receptor (beta chain) described here comes from a study of human T cells and chemical hapten exposure. Study as a whole: A mostly female patient group had alopecia areata, totalis or universalis.

TCRdb fed the RACE reads into MiXCR, producing one record per CDR3 protein. The table includes fewer than 400,000 distinct CDR3 sequences, roughly 6.9% detected once. Time point given: patch test 1, 2 weeks after DPC sensitization. Treatment specified: therapeutic diphenylcyclopropenone sensitization with weekly scalp DPC. General study findings and limits: TCRs at high frequency, those above 1 in 1000, did not change with DPC sensitization.

V shed 7 bases and J shed 2 bases, with 13 bases lying between them. The CDR3 length is 14 residues. Germline V gene data show CDR1 as MNHEY and CDR2 as SVGEGT. On this clonotype: What it recognizes is unknown.

Sequencing was performed on whole blood, taken in connection with sensitization to the hapten diphenylcyclopropenone (DPC). This receptor was obtained from a woman between 18 and 29 years old with alopecia areata. Some clones in this sample may be carry-over from other donors' samples. V gene TRBV6-2 or TRBV6-3 combines with J gene TRBJ2-3; D is unclear. CDR3 region: CASIDPFNTDTQYF. Written as DNA, the CDR3 is TGTGCCAGCATAGACCCATTTAACACAGATACGCAGTATTTT.